This TCR beta chain stems from a study of T cells in narcolepsy. General observations from the study: Autoreactive clonotypes reportedly recurred in blood of same and different patients, not controls. HCRT-specific and TRIB2-specific autoreactive clonotypes appeared among same-patient CSF and blood CD4+ clonotypes. In some patient and control memory CD4+ samples, autoreactive clones were absent.

V lost 0 bases, J lost 6 bases, and 12 bases lay in between. This CDR3 spans 15 amino acids. Germline V CDR1 and CDR2: MNHNY, SVGAGI (reference sequence). Measured with immunoSEQ multiplex PCR; TCRdb has only the in-frame clones, and not every one. The sample lists 25,000 to 35,000 clones, around 86% occurring once. Note on this clone: The antigen is not known.

The sequence derives from a human donor in good health. Sequenced material: memory (CD45RA-) CD4+ T cells from blood. This chain links TRBV6-6 with TRBJ1-5; D call uncertain. This CDR3 is CASSYSVDIGQPQHF. For the CDR3, the DNA is TGTGCCAGCAGTTACTCAGTAGATATAGGTCAGCCCCAGCATTTT.